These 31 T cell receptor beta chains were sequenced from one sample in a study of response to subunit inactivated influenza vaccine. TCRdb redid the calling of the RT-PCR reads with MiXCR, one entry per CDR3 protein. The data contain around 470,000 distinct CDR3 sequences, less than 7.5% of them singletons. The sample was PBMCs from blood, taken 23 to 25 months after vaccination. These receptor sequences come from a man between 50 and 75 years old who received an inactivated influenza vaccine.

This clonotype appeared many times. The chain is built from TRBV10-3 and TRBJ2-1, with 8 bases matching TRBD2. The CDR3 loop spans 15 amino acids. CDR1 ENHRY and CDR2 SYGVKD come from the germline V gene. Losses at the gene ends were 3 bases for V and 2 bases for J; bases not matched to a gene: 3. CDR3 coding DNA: TGTGCCATCAGTGACAGCGGGGGAACCTACAATGAGCAGTTCTTC. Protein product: CAISDSGGTYNEQFF.

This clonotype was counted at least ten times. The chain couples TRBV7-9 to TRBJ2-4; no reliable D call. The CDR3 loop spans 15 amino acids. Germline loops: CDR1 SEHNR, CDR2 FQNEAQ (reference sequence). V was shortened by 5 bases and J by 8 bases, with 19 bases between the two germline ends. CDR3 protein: CASSARTRRDYIQYF. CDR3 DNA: TGTGCCAGCAGCGCCCGGACGAGGAGAGATTACATTCAGTACTTC. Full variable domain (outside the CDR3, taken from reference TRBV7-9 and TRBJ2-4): DTGVSQNPRHKITKRGQNVTFRCDPISEHNRLYWYRQTLGQGPEFLTYFQNEAQLEKSRLLSDRFSAERPKGSFSTLEIQRTEQGDSAMYLCASSARTRRDYIQYFGAGTRLSVL.

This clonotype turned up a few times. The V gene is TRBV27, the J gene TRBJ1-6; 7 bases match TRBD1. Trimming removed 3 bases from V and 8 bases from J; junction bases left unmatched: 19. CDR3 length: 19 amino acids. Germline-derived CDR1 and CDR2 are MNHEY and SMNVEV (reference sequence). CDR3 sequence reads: CASSLSLANRGRQDSPLHF. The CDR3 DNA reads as TGTGCCAGCAGTTTGTCCCTCGCTAACAGGGGAAGGCAGGATTCACCCCTCCACTTT.

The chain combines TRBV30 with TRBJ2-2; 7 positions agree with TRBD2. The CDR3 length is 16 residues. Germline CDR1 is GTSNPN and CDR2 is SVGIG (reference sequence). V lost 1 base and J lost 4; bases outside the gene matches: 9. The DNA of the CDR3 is TGTGCCTGGAGTGAGGCCCCGGGGAGGGCCACCGGGGAGCTGTTTTTT. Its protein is CAWSEAPGRATGELFF.

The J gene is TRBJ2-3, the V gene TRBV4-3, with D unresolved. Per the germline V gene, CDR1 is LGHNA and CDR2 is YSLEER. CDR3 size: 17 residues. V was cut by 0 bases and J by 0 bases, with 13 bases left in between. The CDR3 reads CASSQDLVGSSTDTQYF. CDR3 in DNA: TGCGCCAGCAGCCAAGATTTGGTCGGCTCTAGCACAGATACGCAGTATTTT.

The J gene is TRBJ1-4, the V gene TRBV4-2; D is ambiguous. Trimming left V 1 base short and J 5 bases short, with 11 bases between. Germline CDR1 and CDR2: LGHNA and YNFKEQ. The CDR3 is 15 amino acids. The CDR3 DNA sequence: TGTGCCAGCAGCCAAGCCCTCCAAAGCAATGAAAAACTGTTTTTT. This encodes CASSQALQSNEKLFF.

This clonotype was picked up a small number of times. CDR3 DNA: TGTGCCACCAGTGGACAGGGGCGTGACACCGGGGAGCTGTTTTTT. It specifies CATSGQGRDTGELFF. The J gene is TRBJ2-2, the V gene TRBV24-1, with 8 bases fitting TRBD1. This CDR3 is 15 amino acids long. The ends lost 5 bases at V and 3 bases at J; junction bases unmatched: 4. CDR1 and CDR2 (germline): KGHDR, SFDVKD.

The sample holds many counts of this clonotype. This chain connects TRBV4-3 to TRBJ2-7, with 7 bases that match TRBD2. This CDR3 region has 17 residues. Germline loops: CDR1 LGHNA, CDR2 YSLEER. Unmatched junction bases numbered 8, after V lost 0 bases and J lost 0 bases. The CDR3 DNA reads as TGCGCCAGCAGCCAAGACCTAGCGGCAACCAGCTCCTACGAGCAGTACTTC. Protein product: CASSQDLAATSSYEQYF.

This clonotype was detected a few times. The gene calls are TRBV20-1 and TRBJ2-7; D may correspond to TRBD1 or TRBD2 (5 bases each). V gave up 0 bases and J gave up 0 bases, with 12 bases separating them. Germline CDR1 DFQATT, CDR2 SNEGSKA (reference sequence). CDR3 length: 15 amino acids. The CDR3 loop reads CSARDPAGASYEQYF. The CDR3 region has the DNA TGCAGTGCTAGAGATCCAGCCGGGGCCTCCTACGAGCAGTACTTC.

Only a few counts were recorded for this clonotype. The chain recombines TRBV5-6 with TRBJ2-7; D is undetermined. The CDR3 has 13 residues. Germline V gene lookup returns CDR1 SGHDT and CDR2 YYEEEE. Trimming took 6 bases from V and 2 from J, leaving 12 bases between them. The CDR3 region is CASNPGTTYEQYF. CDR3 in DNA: TGTGCCAGCAACCCAGGTACTACCTACGAGCAGTACTTC.

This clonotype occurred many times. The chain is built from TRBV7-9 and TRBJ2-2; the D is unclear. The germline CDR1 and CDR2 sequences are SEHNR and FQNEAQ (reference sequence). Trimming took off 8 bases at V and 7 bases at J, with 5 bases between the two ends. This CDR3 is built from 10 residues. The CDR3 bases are TGTGCCAGCTCGGGCGGGGAGCTGTTTTTT. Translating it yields CASSGGELFF.

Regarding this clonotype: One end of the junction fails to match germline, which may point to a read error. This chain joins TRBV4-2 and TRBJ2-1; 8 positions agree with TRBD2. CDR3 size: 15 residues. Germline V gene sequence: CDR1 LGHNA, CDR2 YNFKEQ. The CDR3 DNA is TGTGCCAGCAGCCAAGGGACTAGCTCCTACGATGAGCAGTTCTTC. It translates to CASSQGTSSYDEQFF.

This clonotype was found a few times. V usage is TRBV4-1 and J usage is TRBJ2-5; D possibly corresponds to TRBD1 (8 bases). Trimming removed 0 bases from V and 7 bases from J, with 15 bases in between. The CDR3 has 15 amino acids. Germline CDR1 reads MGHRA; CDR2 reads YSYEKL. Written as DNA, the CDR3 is TGCGCCAGCAGCCAAGAAGCGGGACAGGAACGGACCCAGTACTTC. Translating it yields CASSQEAGQERTQYF.

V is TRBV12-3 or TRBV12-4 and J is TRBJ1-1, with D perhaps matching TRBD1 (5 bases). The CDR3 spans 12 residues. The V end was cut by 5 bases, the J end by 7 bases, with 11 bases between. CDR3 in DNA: TGTGCCAGCAGTAAACCGGGACTTGAAGCTTTCTTT. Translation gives CASSKPGLEAFF.

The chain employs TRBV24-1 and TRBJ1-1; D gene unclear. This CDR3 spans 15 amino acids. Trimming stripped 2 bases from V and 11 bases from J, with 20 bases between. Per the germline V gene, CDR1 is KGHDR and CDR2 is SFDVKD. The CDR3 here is CATSDYTPPGVWAFF. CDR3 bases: TGTGCCACCAGTGATTATACCCCGCCCGGGGTGTGGGCTTTCTTT.

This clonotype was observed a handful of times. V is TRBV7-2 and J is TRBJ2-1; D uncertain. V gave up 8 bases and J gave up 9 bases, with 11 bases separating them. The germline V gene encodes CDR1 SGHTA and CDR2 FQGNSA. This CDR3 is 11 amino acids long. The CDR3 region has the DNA TGTGCCAGCGCGGCAAGTGGTGAGCAGTTCTTC. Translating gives CASAASGEQFF.

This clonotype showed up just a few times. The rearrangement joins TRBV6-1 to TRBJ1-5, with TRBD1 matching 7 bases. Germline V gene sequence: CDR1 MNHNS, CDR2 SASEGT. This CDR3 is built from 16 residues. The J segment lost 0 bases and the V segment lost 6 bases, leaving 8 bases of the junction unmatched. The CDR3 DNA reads TGTGCCAGCAGACCCCGGACAGGTAATAGCAATCAGCCCCAGCATTTT. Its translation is CASRPRTGNSNQPQHF.

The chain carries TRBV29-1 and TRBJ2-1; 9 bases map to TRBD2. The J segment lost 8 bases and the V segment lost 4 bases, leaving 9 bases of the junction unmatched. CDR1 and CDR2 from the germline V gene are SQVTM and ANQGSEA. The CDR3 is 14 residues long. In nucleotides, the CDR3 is TGCAGCGTTGGGAGTAGCGGGAGAGGCGATGAGCAGTTCTTC. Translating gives CSVGSSGRGDEQFF.

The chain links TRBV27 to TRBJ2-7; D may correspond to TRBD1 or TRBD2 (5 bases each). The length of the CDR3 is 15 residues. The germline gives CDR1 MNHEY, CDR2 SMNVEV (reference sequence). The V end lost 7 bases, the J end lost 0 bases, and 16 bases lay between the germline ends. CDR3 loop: CASIKMSGASYEQYF. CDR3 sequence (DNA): TGTGCCAGCATAAAAATGTCCGGGGCCTCCTACGAGCAGTACTTC.

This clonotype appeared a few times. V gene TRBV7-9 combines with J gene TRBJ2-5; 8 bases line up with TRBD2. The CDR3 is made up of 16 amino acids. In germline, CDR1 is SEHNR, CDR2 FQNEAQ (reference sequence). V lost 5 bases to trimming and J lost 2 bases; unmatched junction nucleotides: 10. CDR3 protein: CASSPLTSAIQETQYF. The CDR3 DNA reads TGTGCCAGCAGCCCCCTGACTAGCGCGATTCAAGAGACCCAGTACTTC.

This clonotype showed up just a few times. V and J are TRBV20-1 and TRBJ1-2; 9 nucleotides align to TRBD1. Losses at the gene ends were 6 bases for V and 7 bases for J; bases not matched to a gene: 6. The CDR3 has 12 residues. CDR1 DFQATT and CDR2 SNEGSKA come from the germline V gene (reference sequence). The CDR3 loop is CSASGQGIGYTF. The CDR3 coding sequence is TGCAGTGCCTCGGGACAGGGCATTGGCTACACCTTC.

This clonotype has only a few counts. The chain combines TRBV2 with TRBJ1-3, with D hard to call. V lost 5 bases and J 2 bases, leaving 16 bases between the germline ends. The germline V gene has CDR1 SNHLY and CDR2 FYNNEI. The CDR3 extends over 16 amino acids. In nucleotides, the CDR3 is TGTGCCAGCAGTCAAGGGCCGCCCCAAACTGGAAACACCATATATTTT. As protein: CASSQGPPQTGNTIYF. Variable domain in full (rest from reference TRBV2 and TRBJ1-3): EPEVTQTPSHQVTQMGQEVILRCVPISNHLYFYWYRQILGQKVEFLVSFYNNEISEKSEIFDDQFSVERPDGSNFTLKIRSTKLEDSAMYFCASSQGPPQTGNTIYFGEGSWLTVV.

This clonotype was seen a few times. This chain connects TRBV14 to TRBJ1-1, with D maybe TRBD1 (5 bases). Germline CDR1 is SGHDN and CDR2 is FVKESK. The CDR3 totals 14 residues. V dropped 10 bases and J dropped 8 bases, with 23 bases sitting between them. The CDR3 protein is CATSPQMGGREAFF. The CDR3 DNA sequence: TGTGCCACCTCACCCCAAATGGGGGGAAGGGAAGCTTTCTTT.

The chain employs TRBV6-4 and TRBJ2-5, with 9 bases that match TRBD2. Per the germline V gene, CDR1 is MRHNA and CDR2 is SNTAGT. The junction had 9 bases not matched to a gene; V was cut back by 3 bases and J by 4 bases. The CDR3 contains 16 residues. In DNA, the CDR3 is TGTGCCAGCAGTGAAGTGGGGCGGGGGGGCCGAGAGACCCAGTACTTC. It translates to CASSEVGRGGRETQYF.

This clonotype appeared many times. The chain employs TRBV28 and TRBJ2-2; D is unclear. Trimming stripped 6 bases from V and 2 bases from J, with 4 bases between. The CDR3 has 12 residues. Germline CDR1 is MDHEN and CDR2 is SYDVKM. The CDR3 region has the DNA TGTGCCAGCAGGAAAAACACCGGGGAGCTGTTTTTT. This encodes CASRKNTGELFF.

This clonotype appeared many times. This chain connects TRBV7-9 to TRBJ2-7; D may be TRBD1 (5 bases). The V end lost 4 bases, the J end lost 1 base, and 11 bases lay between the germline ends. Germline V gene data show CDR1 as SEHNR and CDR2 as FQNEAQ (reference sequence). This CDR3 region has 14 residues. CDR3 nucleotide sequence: TGTGCCAGCAGCTCTGGGCGACAGTCCTACGAGCAGTACTTC. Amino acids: CASSSGRQSYEQYF.

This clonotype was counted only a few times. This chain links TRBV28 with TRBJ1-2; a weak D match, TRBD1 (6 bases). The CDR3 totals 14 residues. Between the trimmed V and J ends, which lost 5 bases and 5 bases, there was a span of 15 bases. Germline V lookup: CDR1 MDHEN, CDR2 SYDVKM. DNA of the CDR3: TGTGCCAGCAGTCGGGGGCAGGATCTTTATGGCTACACCTTC. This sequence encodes CASSRGQDLYGYTF.

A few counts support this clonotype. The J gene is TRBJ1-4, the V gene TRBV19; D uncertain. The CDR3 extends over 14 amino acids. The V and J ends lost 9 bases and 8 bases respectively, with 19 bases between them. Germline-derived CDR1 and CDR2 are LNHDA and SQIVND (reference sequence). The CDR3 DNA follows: TGTGCCAGCTCCCCTCAGCTATCGGGGGAAAAACTGTTTTTT. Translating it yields CASSPQLSGEKLFF.

The CDR3 reads CASSSDSYTDTQYF. The CDR3 DNA sequence: TGTGCCAGCAGTTCAGACAGTTACACAGATACGCAGTATTTT. The J gene is TRBJ2-3, the V gene TRBV27, with D possibly TRBD1 on 5 matching bases. CDR1 is MNHEY and CDR2 is SMNVEV in the germline V gene (reference sequence). Trimming pared 4 bases from V and 2 bases from J, leaving 10 bases between. This CDR3 region has 14 residues.

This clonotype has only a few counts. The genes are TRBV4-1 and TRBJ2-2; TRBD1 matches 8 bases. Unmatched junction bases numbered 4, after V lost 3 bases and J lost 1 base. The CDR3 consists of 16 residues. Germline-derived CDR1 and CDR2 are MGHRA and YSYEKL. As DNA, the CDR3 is TGCGCCAGCAGCCACAGACAGGGGATGAACACCGGGGAGCTGTTTTTT. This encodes CASSHRQGMNTGELFF.

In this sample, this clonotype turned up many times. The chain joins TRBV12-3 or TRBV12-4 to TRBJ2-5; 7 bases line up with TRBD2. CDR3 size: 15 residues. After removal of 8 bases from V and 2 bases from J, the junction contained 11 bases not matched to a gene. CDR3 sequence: CASSLWGGDQETQYF. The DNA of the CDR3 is TGTGCCAGCTCCCTCTGGGGGGGAGATCAAGAGACCCAGTACTTC.